The 7 T cell receptor beta chains given below trace back to one sample, sequenced in a study of blood T cell repertoires in COVID-19. Clones were sequenced by immunoSEQ multiplex PCR, and TCRdb holds only the in-frame ones, with some missing. Of 250,000 to 300,000 clones in the sample, approximately 87% were seen once. Material: peripheral blood. The origin of the receptors is a man aged 55 to 69 who had recovered from COVID-19.

The J gene is TRBJ2-1, the V gene TRBV5-1, with 7 bases that match TRBD1. Trimming at V came to 1 base and at J to 9 bases, leaving 13 bases not matched to a gene. This CDR3 spans 16 amino acids. Germline V gene data show CDR1 as SGHRS and CDR2 as YFSETQ. The CDR3 spells CASSLKGSGGSVEQFF. The CDR3 DNA follows: TGCGCCAGCAGCTTGAAGGGTTCAGGGGGTTCGGTTGAGCAGTTCTTC.

The chain recombines TRBV19 with TRBJ1-1; 10 bases line up with TRBD1. CDR1 is LNHDA, CDR2 SQIVND, per germline (reference sequence). With 8 bases clipped from V and 0 bases from J, the junction kept 9 bases outside the gene matches. The CDR3 has 16 residues. The CDR3: CASSGTGVPMNTEAFF. The CDR3 DNA is TGTGCCAGTTCCGGGACAGGGGTTCCCATGAACACTGAAGCTTTCTTT.

In regard to this clone: The same CDR3 is also encoded by other DNA sequences in this sample. The chain recombines TRBV5-1 with TRBJ2-3; D gene unclear. Germline V gene data show CDR1 as SGHRS and CDR2 as YFSETQ. V dropped 1 base and J dropped 3 bases, with 12 bases sitting between them. This CDR3 has 15 amino acids. DNA of the CDR3: TGCGCCAGCAGCTTGAGAGGTATGGGTACAGATACGCAGTATTTT. Encoded protein: CASSLRGMGTDTQYF.

The chain couples TRBV5-6 to TRBJ2-7, with TRBD1 identical over 7 bases. The CDR3 sequence is 15 residues long. Looked up from germline, CDR1 is SGHDT and CDR2 is YYEEEE. V dropped 0 bases and J dropped 3; count of bases not matched to a gene: 6. The CDR3 is CASSLANRGNYEQYF. The CDR3 region has the DNA TGTGCCAGCAGCTTGGCCAACAGGGGTAACTACGAGCAGTACTTC.

In DNA, the CDR3 is TGTGCCAGCAGTTACTCGGCAGGGCGAGTCACAGATACGCAGTATTTT. Translated, it gives CASSYSAGRVTDTQYF. This rearrangement joins TRBV6-5 to TRBJ2-3, with D perhaps matching TRBD1 (5 bases). Germline V gene data show CDR1 as MNHEY and CDR2 as SVGAGI. The CDR3 contains 16 residues. The V and J ends lost 0 bases and 2 bases respectively, with 12 bases between them.

The gene calls are TRBV28 and TRBJ1-5; no clear D gene. CDR1 and CDR2 from the germline V gene are MDHEN and SYDVKM. The length of the CDR3 is 13 residues. V was pared by 6 bases and J by 1 base, with 7 bases between. The CDR3 reads CASSPLSNQPQHF. CDR3 nucleotide sequence: TGTGCCAGCAGCCCTCTCAGCAATCAGCCCCAGCATTTT.

The gene calls are TRBV6-5 and TRBJ1-5; the D gene is possibly TRBD1 (6 bases). This CDR3 contains 15 residues. Germline CDR1 reads MNHEY; CDR2 reads SVGAGI. V was cut by 2 bases and J by 2 bases, with 10 bases left in between. CDR3 sequence reads: CASSYVGAGNQPQHF. The CDR3 DNA reads as TGTGCCAGCAGTTACGTGGGGGCTGGCAATCAGCCCCAGCATTTT.